The rows below give T cell receptor beta chains drawn from one sample of a study of shared T cell receptors in the human thymus. The data were produced by immunoSEQ multiplex PCR, yet TCRdb's version contains in-frame clones alone and is incomplete. The repertoire holds about 710,000 clones, with around 87% as singletons. The same data also contributed to another study, on human thymus T cells.

The specimen was thymocytes. The receptors here all came from a boy in the first two years of life with a congenital heart defect. The CDR3 runs from the conserved cysteine through the conserved F or W.

v_call cdr3_aa
TRBV15 CATSRAGTSYEQYF
TRBV11-2 CASSPRQDKTKAFF
TRBV28 CASSSGTDRDTF
TRBV21-1 CASSTIDRVQPQHF
TRBV6-1 CASGSPMVDQPQHF
TRBV27 CASSTRHPVNQPQHF
TRBV5-4 CASSPRGDTEAFF
TRBV11-2 CASSPLDSYEQYF
TRBV9 CASSEGQGHTDTQYF
TRBV12-5 CASGLAPGIPLDIQYF
TRBV7-2 CASSPWTALSPSSYNEQFF
TRBV10-3 CAISSPMGRLPYEQYF
TRBV19 CASSHLGTAGNTIYF
TRBV4-3 CASSQNLRATNEKLFF
TRBV19 CASSILYRGYGYTF
TRBV12-5 CASGPRGRDYGYTF